These 5 T cell receptor beta chains share one sample of origin, sequenced in a study of T cell responses to AZD1222 COVID-19 vaccine. The protocol was immunoSEQ multiplex PCR, while the TCRdb copy is restricted to in-frame clones and leaves out a portion. This sample has tens of thousands of clones; more than 80% occur once, and the top ten carry roughly a fifth. Here the sequenced sample was peripheral blood, taken on day 0 of MenACWY control vaccination. The receptors shown here come from an adult in good health.

V gene TRBV7-9 combines with J gene TRBJ1-1, with D unclear. Trimming stripped 5 bases from V and 4 bases from J, with 11 bases between. In germline, CDR1 is SEHNR, CDR2 FQNEAQ (reference sequence). The CDR3 has 13 amino acids. As DNA, the CDR3 is TGTGCCAGCAGCCCCCCCGTGGGCACTGAAGCTTTCTTT. It codes for CASSPPVGTEAFF.

This chain uses TRBV29-1 with TRBJ2-6; 7 nucleotides agree with TRBD1. The CDR3 is 17 amino acids. In germline, CDR1 is SQVTM, CDR2 ANQGSEA. The V and J ends lost 5 bases and 2 bases, in that order; junction bases with no gene match: 12. As DNA, the CDR3 is TGCAGCGTTCGTCTAGACAGGGAGACTACTGGGGCCAACGTCCTGACTTTC. Translation: CSVRLDRETTGANVLTF.

This chain joins TRBV14 and TRBJ1-6; D unresolved. The germline V gene has CDR1 SGHDN and CDR2 FVKESK. CDR3 size: 14 residues. The V end was cut by 1 base, the J end by 6 bases, with 7 bases between. The CDR3 DNA is TGTGCCAGCAGCCAAGGGCAGTCTAATTCACCCCTCCACTTT. Protein: CASSQGQSNSPLHF.

The V and J genes are TRBV11-2 and TRBJ1-6; D is ambiguous. The germline V gene has CDR1 SGHAT and CDR2 FQNNGV. The CDR3 consists of 17 residues. Between the trimmed V and J ends, which lost 0 bases and 8 bases, there was a span of 17 bases. The CDR3 DNA reads TGTGCCAGCAGCTTAGAGACGCTCCCTCGGTGGGATTCACCCCTCCACTTT. Amino acid sequence: CASSLETLPRWDSPLHF.

This rearrangement joins TRBV15 to TRBJ2-5, with D perhaps TRBD1 (6 bases). The CDR3 runs 17 residues. Germline CDR1 LNHNV, CDR2 YYDKDF (reference sequence). The germline V and J ends were trimmed by 6 bases and 2 bases, with 22 bases remaining between them. CDR3 bases: TGTGCCACCAGTTCGGCGACCCCGGGGACAATGCAAGAGACCCAGTACTTC. Residues: CATSSATPGTMQETQYF.